The 10 T cell receptor beta chains below all came from one sample that was sequenced in a study of cytomegalovirus exposure and HLA in healthy donors. The PCR was carried out with 60 Vbeta primers and 13 Jbeta primers. TCRdb's copy holds only in-frame clones and misses some; the assay was immunoSEQ multiplex PCR. Here the sample spans 180,000 or so clones, roughly a tenth being singletons. The material sequenced was PBMCs. Every receptor here comes from a woman aged 30 to 39 in good health and CMV-seropositive.

V usage is TRBV7-6 and J usage is TRBJ2-2; tentatively, D is TRBD2 (6 bases). V was clipped by 6 bases and J by 7 bases, with 12 bases between them. Germline V gene data show CDR1 as SGHVS and CDR2 as FNYEAQ. CDR3 length: 13 amino acids. The CDR3 is CASRDYGSGELFF. The CDR3 nucleotides read TGTGCCAGCAGGGATTACGGGAGCGGGGAGCTGTTTTTT.

The J gene is TRBJ1-2, the V gene TRBV20-1, with D possibly matching TRBD1 (5 bases). V dropped 5 bases and J dropped 5 bases, with 9 bases sitting between them. This CDR3 has 11 residues. The germline gives CDR1 DFQATT, CDR2 SNEGSKA (reference sequence). CDR3 in amino acids: CSARQSYGYTF. The DNA of the CDR3 is TGCAGTGCTCGACAGAGTTATGGCTACACCTTC.

The chain employs TRBV10-2 and TRBJ1-1; D ambiguous. CDR3 size: 14 residues. Germline-derived CDR1 and CDR2 are WSHSY and SAAADI. The germline V and J ends were trimmed by 7 bases and 0 bases, with 12 bases remaining between them. The CDR3 DNA is TGCGCCAGCAATAAACAAATTATGAACACTGAAGCTTTCTTT. This encodes CASNKQIMNTEAFF.

This clone was counted between two and nine times. The sample has other DNA sequences that encode this CDR3 too. The chain has TRBV5-1 and TRBJ2-5, with 9 bases lining up with TRBD1. The V gene's germline CDR1 is SGHRS and CDR2 YFSETQ. CDR3 length: 14 residues. The J segment lost 1 base and the V segment lost 5 bases, leaving 3 bases of the junction unmatched. The CDR3 coding sequence is TGCGCCAGCAGACGGACAGGGGCCCAAGAGACCCAGTACTTC. It codes for CASRRTGAQETQYF.

The chain carries TRBV29-1 and TRBJ1-1; D is unresolved. The germline V gene has CDR1 SQVTM and CDR2 ANQGSEA. The CDR3 is made up of 14 amino acids. V was shortened by 4 bases and J by 1 base, with 13 bases between the two germline ends. Here the CDR3 reads CSVGALFSNTEAFF. The DNA of the CDR3 is TGCAGCGTTGGGGCCCTGTTTTCGAACACTGAAGCTTTCTTT.

The chain uses TRBV5-4 and TRBJ2-7; the match to TRBD1 covers 8 bases. J lost 3 bases, V lost 0 bases, and 8 bases had no gene match. The CDR3 contains 16 residues. Germline V gene data show CDR1 as SGHNT and CDR2 as YYREEE (reference sequence). Here the CDR3 reads CASSLGGGQGDYEQYF. For the CDR3, the DNA is TGTGCCAGCAGCTTGGGTGGCGGACAGGGAGACTACGAGCAGTACTTC. The whole variable domain, filled in from reference TRBV5-4 and TRBJ2-7, reads ETGVTQSPTHLIKTRGQQVTLRCSSQSGHNTVSWYQQALGQGPQFIFQYYREEENGRGNFPPRFSGLQFPNYSSELNVNALELDDSALYLCASSLGGGQGDYEQYFGPGTRLTVT.

The chain couples TRBV5-1 to TRBJ2-1, with 14 bases identical to TRBD2. Trimming at V came to 4 bases and at J to 2 bases, leaving 2 bases not matched to a gene. The germline CDR1 and CDR2 sequences are SGHRS and YFSETQ. This CDR3 is built from 16 residues. The DNA for the CDR3 is TGCGCCAGCAGCCCGGGACTAGCGGGAGCCTACAATGAGCAGTTCTTC. It codes for CASSPGLAGAYNEQFF. Based on the CDR3 plus reference TRBV5-1 and TRBJ2-1, the full variable domain is KAGVTQTPRYLIKTRGQQVTLSCSPISGHRSVSWYQQTPGQGLQFLFEYFSETQRNKGNFPGRFSGRQFSNSRSEMNVSTLELGDSALYLCASSPGLAGAYNEQFFGPGTRLTVL.

This clone has a handful of counts. The chain has TRBV7-9 and TRBJ2-7; TRBD2 matches 13 bases. The CDR3 runs to 15 residues. Losses at the gene ends were 4 bases for V and 6 bases for J; bases not matched to a gene: 6. Germline-derived CDR1 and CDR2 are SEHNR and FQNEAQ (reference sequence). The CDR3 reads CASSSTSGRSSEQYF. CDR3 DNA sequence: TGTGCCAGCAGCTCGACTAGCGGGAGGAGTAGCGAGCAGTACTTC.

The rearrangement uses TRBV7-6 and TRBJ2-2; 8 bases fit TRBD2. CDR3 length equals 16 residues. The germline gives CDR1 SGHVS, CDR2 FNYEAQ. Trimming removed 5 bases from V and 7 bases from J; junction bases left unmatched: 12. The CDR3 region is CASSRQREIGFGELFF. CDR3 nucleotide sequence: TGTGCCAGCAGCCGCCAGCGGGAGATTGGGTTCGGGGAGCTGTTTTTT.

The CDR3, as DNA: TGCGCCAGTAAAACTCTGGGGGGGGGCGGCGACGAGCAGTACTTC. It is translated as CASKTLGGGGDEQYF. V is TRBV5-1 and J is TRBJ2-7, with D maybe TRBD2 (7 bases). Germline V lookup: CDR1 SGHRS, CDR2 YFSETQ. V was trimmed by 8 bases and J by 5 bases, leaving 23 bases between them. This CDR3 region has 15 residues.